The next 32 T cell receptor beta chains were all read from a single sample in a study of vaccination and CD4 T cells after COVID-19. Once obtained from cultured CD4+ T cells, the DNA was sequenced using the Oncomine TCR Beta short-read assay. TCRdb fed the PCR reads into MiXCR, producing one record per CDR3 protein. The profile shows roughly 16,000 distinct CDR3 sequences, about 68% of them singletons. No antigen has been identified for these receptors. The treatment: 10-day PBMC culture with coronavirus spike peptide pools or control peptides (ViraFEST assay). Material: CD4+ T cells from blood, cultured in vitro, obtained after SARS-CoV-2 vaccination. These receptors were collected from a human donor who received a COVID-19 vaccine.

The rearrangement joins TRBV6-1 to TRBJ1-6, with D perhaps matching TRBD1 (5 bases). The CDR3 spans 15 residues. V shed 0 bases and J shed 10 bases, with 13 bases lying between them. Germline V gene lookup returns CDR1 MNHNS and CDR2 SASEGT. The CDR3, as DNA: TGTGCCAGCAGTGAAGCGCACCAGGGCAGGTCACCCCTCCACTTT. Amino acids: CASSEAHQGRSPLHF.

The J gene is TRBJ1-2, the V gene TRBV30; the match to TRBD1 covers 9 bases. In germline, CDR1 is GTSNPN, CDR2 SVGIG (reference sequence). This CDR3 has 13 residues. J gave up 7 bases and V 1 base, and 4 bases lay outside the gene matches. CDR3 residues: CAWSDRGQGGYTF. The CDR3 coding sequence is TGTGCCTGGAGTGACAGGGGGCAAGGTGGCTACACCTTC.

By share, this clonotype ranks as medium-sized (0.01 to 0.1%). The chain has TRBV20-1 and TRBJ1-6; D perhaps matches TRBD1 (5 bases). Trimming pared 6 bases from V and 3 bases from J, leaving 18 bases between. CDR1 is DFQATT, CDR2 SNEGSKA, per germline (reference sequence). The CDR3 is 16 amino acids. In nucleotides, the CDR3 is TGCAGTGCCCGAGGGCAGGGAAGCTTCTATAATTCACCCCTCCACTTT. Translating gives CSARGQGSFYNSPLHF.

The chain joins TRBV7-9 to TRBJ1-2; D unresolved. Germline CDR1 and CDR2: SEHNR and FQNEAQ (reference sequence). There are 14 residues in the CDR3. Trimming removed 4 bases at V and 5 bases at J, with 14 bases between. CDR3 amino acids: CASSYGGPEYGYTF. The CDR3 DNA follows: TGTGCCAGCAGCTACGGAGGTCCCGAATATGGCTACACCTTC. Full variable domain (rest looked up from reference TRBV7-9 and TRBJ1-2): DTGVSQNPRHKITKRGQNVTFRCDPISEHNRLYWYRQTLGQGPEFLTYFQNEAQLEKSRLLSDRFSAERPKGSFSTLEIQRTEQGDSAMYLCASSYGGPEYGYTFGSGTRLTVV.

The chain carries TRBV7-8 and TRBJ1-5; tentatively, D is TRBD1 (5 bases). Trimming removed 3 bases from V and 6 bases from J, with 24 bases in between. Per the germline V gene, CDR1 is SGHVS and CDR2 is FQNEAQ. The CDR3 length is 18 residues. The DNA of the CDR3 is TGTGCCAGCAGCTTTAGTCCCGCCAGGGTGAATGTGGTTCAGCCCCAGCATTTT. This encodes CASSFSPARVNVVQPQHF.

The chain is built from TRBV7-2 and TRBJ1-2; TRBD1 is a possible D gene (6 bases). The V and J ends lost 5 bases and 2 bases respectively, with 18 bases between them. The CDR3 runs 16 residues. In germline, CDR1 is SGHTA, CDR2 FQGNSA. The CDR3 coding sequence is TGTGCCAGCAGCACCCTGGGGCGGGGGCCGAACTATGGCTACACCTTC. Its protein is CASSTLGRGPNYGYTF.

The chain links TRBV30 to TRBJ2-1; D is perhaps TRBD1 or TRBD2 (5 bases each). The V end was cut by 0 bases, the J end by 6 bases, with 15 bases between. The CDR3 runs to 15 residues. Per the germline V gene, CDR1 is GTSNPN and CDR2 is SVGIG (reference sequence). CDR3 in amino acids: CAWSVPPPGPNEQFF. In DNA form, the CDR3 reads TGTGCCTGGAGTGTACCCCCACCGGGGCCCAATGAGCAGTTCTTC.

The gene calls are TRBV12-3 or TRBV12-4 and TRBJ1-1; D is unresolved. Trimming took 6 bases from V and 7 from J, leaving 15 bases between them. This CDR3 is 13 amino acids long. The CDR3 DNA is TGTGCCAGCAGCCCTCCGACACTAAGTGAAGCTTTCTTT. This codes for CASSPPTLSEAFF.

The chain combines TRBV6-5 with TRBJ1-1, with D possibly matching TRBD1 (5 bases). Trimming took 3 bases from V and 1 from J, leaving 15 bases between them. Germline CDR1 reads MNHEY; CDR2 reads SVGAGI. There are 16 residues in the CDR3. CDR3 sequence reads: CASSYVGRGSNTEAFF. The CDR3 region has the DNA TGTGCCAGCAGTTATGTGGGTCGGGGGTCGAACACTGAAGCTTTCTTT.

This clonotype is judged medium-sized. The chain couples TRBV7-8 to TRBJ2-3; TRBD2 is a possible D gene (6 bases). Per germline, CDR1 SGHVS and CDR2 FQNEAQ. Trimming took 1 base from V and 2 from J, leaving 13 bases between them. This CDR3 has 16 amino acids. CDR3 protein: CASSLVTGEDTDTQYF. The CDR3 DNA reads TGTGCCAGCAGCTTAGTTACGGGGGAGGACACAGATACGCAGTATTTT.

CDR3 residues: CSAPGQRGADTQYF. CDR3 sequence (DNA): TGCAGTGCTCCAGGTCAGCGGGGGGCAGATACGCAGTATTTT. The V call is TRBV20-1, the J call TRBJ2-3; 9 nucleotides line up with TRBD2. This CDR3 region has 14 residues. Germline assignment: CDR1 DFQATT and CDR2 SNEGSKA (reference sequence). Trimming cost V 5 bases and J 4 bases; bases outside gene matches: 7.

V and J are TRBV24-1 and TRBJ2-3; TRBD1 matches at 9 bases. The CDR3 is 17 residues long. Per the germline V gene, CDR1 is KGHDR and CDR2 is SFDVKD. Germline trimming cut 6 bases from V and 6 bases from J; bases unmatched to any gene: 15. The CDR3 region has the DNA TGTGCCACCAGTAAAATCCCGGGACAGGGAGGGTCGGATACGCAGTATTTT. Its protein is CATSKIPGQGGSDTQYF.

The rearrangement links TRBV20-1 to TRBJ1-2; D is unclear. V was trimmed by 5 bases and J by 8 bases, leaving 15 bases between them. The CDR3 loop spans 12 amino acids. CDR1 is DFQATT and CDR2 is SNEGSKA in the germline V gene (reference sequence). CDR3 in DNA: TGCAGTGCTCCCGGGAGGGCATGGGGCTACACCTTC. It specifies CSAPGRAWGYTF.

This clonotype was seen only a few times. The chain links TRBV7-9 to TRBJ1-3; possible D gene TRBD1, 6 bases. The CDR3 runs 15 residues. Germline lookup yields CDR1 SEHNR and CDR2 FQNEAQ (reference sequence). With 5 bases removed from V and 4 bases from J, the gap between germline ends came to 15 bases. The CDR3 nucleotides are TGTGCCAGCAGCCCTCCCGGGACAAGCGGAAACACCATATATTTT. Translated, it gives CASSPPGTSGNTIYF.

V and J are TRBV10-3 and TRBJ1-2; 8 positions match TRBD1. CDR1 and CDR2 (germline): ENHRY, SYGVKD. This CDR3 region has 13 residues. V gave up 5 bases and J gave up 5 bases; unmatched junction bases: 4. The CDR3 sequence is CAISRQGQYGYTF. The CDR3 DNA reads TGTGCCATCAGTAGACAGGGGCAGTATGGCTACACCTTC.

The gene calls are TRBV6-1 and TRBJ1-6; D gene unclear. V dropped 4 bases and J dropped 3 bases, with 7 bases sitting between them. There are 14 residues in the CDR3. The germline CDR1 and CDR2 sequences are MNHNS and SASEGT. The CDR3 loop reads CASSVGDYNSPLHF. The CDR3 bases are TGTGCCAGCAGTGTCGGGGACTATAATTCACCCCTCCACTTT.

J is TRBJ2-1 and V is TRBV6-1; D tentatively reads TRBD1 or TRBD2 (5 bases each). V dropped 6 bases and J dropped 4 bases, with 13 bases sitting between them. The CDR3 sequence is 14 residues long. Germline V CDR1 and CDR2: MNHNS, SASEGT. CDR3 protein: CASSSGPNYNEQFF. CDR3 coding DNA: TGTGCCAGCAGCTCGGGACCGAATTACAATGAGCAGTTCTTC.

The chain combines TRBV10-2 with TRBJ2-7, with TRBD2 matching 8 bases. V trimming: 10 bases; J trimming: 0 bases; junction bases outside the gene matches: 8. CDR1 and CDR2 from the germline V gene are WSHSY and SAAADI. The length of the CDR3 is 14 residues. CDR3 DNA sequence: TGCGCCACCGCTAGCGGGCCCCTCTCCTACGAGCAGTACTTC. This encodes CATASGPLSYEQYF.

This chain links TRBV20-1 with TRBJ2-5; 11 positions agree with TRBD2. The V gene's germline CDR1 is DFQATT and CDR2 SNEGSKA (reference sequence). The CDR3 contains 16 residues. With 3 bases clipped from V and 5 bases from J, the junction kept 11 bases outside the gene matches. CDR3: CSASPNSGGARETQYF. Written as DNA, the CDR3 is TGCAGTGCTAGCCCTAATAGCGGGGGGGCCCGTGAGACCCAGTACTTC.

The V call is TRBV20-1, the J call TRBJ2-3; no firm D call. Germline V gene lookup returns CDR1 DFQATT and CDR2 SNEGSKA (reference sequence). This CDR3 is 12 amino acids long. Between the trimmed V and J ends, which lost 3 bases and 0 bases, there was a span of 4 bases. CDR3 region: CSARTSTDTQYF. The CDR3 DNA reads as TGCAGTGCTAGGACTAGCACAGATACGCAGTATTTT.

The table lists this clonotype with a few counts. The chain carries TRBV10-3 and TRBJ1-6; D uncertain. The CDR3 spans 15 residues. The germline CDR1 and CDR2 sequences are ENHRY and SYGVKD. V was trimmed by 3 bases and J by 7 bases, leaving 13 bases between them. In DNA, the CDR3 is TGTGCCATCAGTGACCGGGAGGGAGCCAATTCACCCCTCCACTTT. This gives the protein CAISDREGANSPLHF.

In DNA, the CDR3 is TGCAGTGCTAGAGTTCCGTCGGGGGTCCTACCAGCCAAAAACATTCAGTACTTC. Protein product: CSARVPSGVLPAKNIQYF. The rearrangement uses TRBV20-1 and TRBJ2-4, with D tentatively TRBD2 (6 bases). CDR1 is DFQATT and CDR2 is SNEGSKA in the germline V gene (reference sequence). This CDR3 is 18 amino acids long. V lost 1 base and J 0 bases, leaving 19 bases between the germline ends.

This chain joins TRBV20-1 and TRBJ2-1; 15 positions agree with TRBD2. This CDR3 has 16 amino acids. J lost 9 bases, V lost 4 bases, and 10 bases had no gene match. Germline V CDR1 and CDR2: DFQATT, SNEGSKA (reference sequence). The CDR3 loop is CSAIPRTSGGAGEQFF. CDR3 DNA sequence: TGCAGTGCTATCCCGCGGACTAGCGGGGGGGCAGGTGAGCAGTTCTTC.

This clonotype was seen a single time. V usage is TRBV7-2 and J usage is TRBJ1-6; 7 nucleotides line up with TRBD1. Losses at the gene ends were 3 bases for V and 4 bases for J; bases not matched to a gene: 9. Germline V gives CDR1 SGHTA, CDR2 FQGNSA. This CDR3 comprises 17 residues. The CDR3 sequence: CASSFGRQGRYNSPLHF. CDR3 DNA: TGTGCCAGCAGCTTTGGACGACAGGGCAGGTATAATTCACCCCTCCACTTT.

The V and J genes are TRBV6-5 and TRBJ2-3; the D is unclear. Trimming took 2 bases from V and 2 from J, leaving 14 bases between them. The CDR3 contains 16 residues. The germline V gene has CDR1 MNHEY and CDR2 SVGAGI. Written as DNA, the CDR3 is TGTGCCAGCAGTTACGTGGGCAGTTTGCCCACAGATACGCAGTATTTT. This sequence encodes CASSYVGSLPTDTQYF.

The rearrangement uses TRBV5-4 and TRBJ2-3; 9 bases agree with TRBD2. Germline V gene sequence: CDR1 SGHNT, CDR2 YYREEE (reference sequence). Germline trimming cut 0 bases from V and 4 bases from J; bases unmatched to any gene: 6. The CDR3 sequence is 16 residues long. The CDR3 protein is CASSLEGTSRPDTQYF. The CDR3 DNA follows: TGTGCCAGCAGCTTGGAGGGGACTAGCCGCCCAGATACGCAGTATTTT.

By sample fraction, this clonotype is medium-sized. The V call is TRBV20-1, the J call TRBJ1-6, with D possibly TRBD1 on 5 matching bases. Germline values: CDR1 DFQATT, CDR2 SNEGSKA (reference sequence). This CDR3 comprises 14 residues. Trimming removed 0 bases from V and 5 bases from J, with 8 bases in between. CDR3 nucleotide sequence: TGCAGTGCTAGAGACAGGGTGGATAATTCACCCCTCCACTTT. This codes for CSARDRVDNSPLHF.

In nucleotides, the CDR3 is TGTGCCAGTAGTATGGTATGGGATTCCATGAACACTGAAGCTTTCTTT. The encoded protein is CASSMVWDSMNTEAFF. The V gene is TRBV19, the J gene TRBJ1-1; unclear D gene. The CDR3 is 16 residues long. CDR1 is LNHDA and CDR2 is SQIVND in the germline V gene (reference sequence). V was cut by 3 bases and J by 0 bases, with 14 bases left in between.

The CDR3 reads CASSLAGTGEGYTF. The CDR3 DNA is TGTGCCAGCAGCTTAGCAGGGACAGGGGAGGGCTACACCTTC. The J gene is TRBJ1-2, the V gene TRBV7-9, with 10 bases matching TRBD1. Germline CDR1 is SEHNR and CDR2 is FQNEAQ (reference sequence). There are 14 residues in the CDR3. Losses at the gene ends were 0 bases for V and 8 bases for J; bases not matched to a gene: 3.

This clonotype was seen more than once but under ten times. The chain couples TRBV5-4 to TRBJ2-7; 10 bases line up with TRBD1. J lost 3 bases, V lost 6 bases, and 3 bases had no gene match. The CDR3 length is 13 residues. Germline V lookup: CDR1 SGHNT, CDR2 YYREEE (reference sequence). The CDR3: CASTRTGGYEQYF. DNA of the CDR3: TGTGCCAGCACCCGGACAGGGGGCTACGAGCAGTACTTC.

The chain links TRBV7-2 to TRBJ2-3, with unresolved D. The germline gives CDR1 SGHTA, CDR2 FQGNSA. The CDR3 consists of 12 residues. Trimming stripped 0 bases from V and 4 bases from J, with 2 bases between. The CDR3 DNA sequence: TGTGCCAGCAGCTTAGCGGCAGATACGCAGTATTTT. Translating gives CASSLAADTQYF. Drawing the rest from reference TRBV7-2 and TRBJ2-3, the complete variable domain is GAGVSQSPSNKVTEKGKDVELRCDPISGHTALYWYRQSLGQGLEFLIYFQGNSAPDKSGLPSDRFSAERTGGSVSTLTIQRTQQEDSAVYLCASSLAADTQYFGPGTRLTVL.

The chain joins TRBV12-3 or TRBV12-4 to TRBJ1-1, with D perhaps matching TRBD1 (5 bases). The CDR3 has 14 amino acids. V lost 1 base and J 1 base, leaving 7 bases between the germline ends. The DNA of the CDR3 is TGTGCCAGCAGTTTAGACAGGACGAACACTGAAGCTTTCTTT. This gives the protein CASSLDRTNTEAFF.